This TCR beta chain was identified in a study of identical twins. Findings and limits, study-wide: Sequences that were beta out-of-frame showed weaker excess twin sharing. Instead of following the same donors, the conclusions were based on cross-sectional statistical analysis. Abundant beta clonotypes from cord blood bore fewer insertions; memory repertoires lacked this pattern.

A universal primer site was created by template switching, with the cDNA bearing unique molecular identifiers. TCRdb recomputed calls from the 5' RACE reads with MiXCR, one row per CDR3 protein. The sample carries 690,000 or so distinct CDR3 sequences, around 6% recorded once. A remark on this clonotype: Its antigen is still unknown.

The CDR3 spans 15 residues. Germline V gives CDR1 MDHEN, CDR2 SYDVKM. V gave up 5 bases and J gave up 4 bases; unmatched junction bases: 9. Specimen: naive T cells sorted from blood. The sequence was collected from a man aged 18 to 29 in good health. The rearrangement joins TRBV28 to TRBJ2-7; 9 nucleotides line up with TRBD1. The CDR3 region is CASSLPGTGRYEQYF. The CDR3 DNA reads as TGTGCCAGCAGTCTTCCCGGGACAGGGAGATACGAGCAGTACTTC.